The T cell receptor beta chain described here comes from a study of T cell responses to AZD1222 COVID-19 vaccine. The study, taken as a whole, reports: Among those given AZD1222, only 5 to 7 were seropositive at baseline. With dominance at 160-218 and 743-854, vaccine-associated CD4 TCRs spanned spike.

This clone was picked up one time. What it binds is unknown. Germline V gene sequence: CDR1 LGHDT, CDR2 YNNKEL (reference sequence). V dropped 4 bases and J dropped 0 bases, with 19 bases sitting between them. The CDR3 has 18 residues. Produced via immunoSEQ multiplex PCR; TCRdb's table is partial and in-frame only. The sample has 150,000 to 200,000 clones; approximately 90% are singletons. The sample in question was peripheral blood, obtained 28 days after the second AZD1222 dose. This clonotype was sampled from an adult who received the AZD1222 COVID-19 vaccine. The chain carries TRBV3-1 (or the pseudogene TRBV3-2) and TRBJ1-5, with D possibly TRBD1 on 6 matching bases. The CDR3, as DNA: TGTGCCAGCAGCCCCAGAACACAGGGCCTCCATAGCAATCAGCCCCAGCATTTT. Translating it yields CASSPRTQGLHSNQPQHF.